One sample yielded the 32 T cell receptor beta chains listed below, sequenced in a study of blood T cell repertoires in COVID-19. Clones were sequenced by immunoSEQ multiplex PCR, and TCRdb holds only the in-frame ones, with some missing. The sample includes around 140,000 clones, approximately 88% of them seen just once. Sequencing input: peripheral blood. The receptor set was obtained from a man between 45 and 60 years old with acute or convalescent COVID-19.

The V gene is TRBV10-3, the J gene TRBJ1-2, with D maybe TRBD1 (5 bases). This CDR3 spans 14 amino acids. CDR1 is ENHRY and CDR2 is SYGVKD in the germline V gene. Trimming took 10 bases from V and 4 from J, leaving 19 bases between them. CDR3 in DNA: TGTGCCACGACCGGGGGGGAATTCTCCTATGGCTACACCTTC. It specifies CATTGGEFSYGYTF.

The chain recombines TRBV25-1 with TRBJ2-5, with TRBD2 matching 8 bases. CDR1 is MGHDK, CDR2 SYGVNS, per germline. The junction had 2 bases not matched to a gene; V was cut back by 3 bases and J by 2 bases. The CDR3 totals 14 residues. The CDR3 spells CASSDGGGQETQYF. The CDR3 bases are TGTGCCAGCAGTGACGGGGGGGGGCAAGAGACCCAGTACTTC.

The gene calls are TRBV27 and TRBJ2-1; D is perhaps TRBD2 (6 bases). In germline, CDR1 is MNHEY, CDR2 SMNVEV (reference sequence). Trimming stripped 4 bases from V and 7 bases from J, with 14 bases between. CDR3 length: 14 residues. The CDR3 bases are TGTGCCAGCAGTTATCGGGACTCAGGGAATGAGCAGTTCTTC. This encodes CASSYRDSGNEQFF.

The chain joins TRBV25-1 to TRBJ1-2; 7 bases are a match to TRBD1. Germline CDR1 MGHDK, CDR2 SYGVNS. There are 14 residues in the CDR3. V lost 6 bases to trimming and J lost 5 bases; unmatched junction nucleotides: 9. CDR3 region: CASRPPGGVYGYTF. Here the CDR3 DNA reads TGTGCCAGCAGACCTCCAGGGGGTGTTTATGGCTACACCTTC.

The CDR3 loop is CASKRGIQGPGYTF. The CDR3 DNA follows: TGTGCCAGCAAGCGTGGAATCCAGGGGCCTGGCTACACCTTC. V gene TRBV9 combines with J gene TRBJ1-2; D possibly corresponds to TRBD1 (6 bases). The CDR3 runs to 14 residues. CDR1 is SGDLS, CDR2 YYNGEE, per germline. Trimming took off 6 bases at V and 7 bases at J, with 19 bases between the two ends.

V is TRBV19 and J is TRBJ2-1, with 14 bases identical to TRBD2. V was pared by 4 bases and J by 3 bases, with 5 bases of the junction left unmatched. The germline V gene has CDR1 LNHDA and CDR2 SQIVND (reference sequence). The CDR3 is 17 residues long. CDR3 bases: TGTGCCAGTAGTACGTCCGGGACTAGCGGGGGCTACAATGAGCAGTTCTTC. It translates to CASSTSGTSGGYNEQFF.

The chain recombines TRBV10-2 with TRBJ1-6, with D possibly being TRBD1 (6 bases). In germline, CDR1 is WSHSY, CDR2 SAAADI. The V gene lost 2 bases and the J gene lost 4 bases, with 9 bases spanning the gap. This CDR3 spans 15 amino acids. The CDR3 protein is CASSEGQGYNSPLHF. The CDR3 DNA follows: TGCGCCAGCAGTGAGGGTCAGGGGTATAATTCACCCCTCCACTTT.

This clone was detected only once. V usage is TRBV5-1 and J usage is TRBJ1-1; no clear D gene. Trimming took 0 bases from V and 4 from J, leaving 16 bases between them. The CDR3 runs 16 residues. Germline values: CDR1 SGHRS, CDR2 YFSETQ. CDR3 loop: CASSLVGRPEGTEAFF. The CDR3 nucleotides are TGCGCCAGCAGCTTGGTGGGTCGCCCCGAGGGCACTGAAGCTTTCTTT. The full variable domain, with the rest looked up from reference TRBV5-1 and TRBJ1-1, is KAGVTQTPRYLIKTRGQQVTLSCSPISGHRSVSWYQQTPGQGLQFLFEYFSETQRNKGNFPGRFSGRQFSNSRSEMNVSTLELGDSALYLCASSLVGRPEGTEAFFGQGTRLTVV.

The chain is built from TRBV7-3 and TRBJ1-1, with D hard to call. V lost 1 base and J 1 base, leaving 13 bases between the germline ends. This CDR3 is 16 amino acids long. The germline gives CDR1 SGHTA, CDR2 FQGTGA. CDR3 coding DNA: TGTGCCAGCAGCTTAAACGGGCCGGGGTCGAACACTGAAGCTTTCTTT. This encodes CASSLNGPGSNTEAFF.

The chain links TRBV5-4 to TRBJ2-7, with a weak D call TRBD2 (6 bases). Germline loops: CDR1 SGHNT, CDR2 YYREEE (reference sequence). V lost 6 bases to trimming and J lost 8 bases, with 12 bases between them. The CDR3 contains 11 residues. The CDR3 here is CASTRGTQQYF. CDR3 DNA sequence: TGTGCCAGCACCCGGGGGACGCAGCAGTACTTC.

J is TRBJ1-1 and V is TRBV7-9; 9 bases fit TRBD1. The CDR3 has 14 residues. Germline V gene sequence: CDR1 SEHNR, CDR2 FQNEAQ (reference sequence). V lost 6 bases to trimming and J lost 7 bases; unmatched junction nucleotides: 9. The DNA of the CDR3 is TGTGCCAGCAGGCGTCACCCGGGACAGGGTGAAGCTTTCTTT. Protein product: CASRRHPGQGEAFF.

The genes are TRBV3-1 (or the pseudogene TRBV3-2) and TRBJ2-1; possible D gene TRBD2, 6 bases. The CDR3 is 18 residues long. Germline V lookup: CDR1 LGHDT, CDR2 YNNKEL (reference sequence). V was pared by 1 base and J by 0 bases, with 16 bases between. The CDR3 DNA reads TGTGCCAGCAGCCAAGGTCTAGGACTACTCATCTCCTACAATGAGCAGTTCTTC. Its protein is CASSQGLGLLISYNEQFF.

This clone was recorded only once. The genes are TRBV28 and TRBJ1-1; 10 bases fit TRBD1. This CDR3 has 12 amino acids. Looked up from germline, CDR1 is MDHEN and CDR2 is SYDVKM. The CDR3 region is CASGQGEFEAFF. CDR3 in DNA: TGTGCTTCTGGACAGGGGGAATTTGAAGCTTTCTTT.

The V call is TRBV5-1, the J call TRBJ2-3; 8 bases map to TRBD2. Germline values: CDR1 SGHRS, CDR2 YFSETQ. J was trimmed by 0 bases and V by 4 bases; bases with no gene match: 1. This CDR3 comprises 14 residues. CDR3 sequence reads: CASSPSGSTDTQYF. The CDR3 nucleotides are TGCGCCAGCAGCCCTAGCGGGAGCACAGATACGCAGTATTTT.

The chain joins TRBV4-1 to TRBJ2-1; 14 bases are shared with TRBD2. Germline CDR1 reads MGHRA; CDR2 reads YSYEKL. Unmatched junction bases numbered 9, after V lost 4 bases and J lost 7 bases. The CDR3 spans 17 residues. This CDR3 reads CASSPETSGRASNEQFF. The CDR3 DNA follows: TGCGCCAGCAGCCCGGAGACTAGCGGGAGGGCATCGAATGAGCAGTTCTTC.

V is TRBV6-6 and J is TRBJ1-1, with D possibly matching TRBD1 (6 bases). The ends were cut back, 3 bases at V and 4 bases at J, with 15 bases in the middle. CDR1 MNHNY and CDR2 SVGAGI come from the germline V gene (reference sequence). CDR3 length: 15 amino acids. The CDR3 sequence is CASSYDRPPGTEAFF. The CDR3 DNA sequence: TGTGCCAGCAGTTATGACAGGCCTCCAGGCACTGAAGCTTTCTTT.

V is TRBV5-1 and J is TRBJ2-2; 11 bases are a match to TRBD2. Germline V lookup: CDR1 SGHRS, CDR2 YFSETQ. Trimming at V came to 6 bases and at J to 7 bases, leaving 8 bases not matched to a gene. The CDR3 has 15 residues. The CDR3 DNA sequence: TGCGCCAGCAAGACACTAGCGGGAGTGAGCGGGGAGCTGTTTTTT. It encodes CASKTLAGVSGELFF. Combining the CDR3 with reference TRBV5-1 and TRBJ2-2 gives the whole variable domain KAGVTQTPRYLIKTRGQQVTLSCSPISGHRSVSWYQQTPGQGLQFLFEYFSETQRNKGNFPGRFSGRQFSNSRSEMNVSTLELGDSALYLCASKTLAGVSGELFFGEGSRLTVL.

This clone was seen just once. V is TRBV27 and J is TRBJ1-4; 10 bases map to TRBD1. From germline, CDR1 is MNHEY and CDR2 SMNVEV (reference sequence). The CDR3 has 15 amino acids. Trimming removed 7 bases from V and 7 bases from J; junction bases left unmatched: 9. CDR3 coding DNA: TGTGCCAGCACCCGAACGGGACAGGGGTTTGAAAAACTGTTTTTT. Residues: CASTRTGQGFEKLFF. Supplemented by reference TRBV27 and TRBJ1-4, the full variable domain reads EAQVTQNPRYLITVTGKKLTVTCSQNMNHEYMSWYRQDPGLGLRQIYYSMNVEVTDKGDVPEGYKVSRKEKRNFPLILESPSPNQTSLYFCASTRTGQGFEKLFFGSGTQLSVL.

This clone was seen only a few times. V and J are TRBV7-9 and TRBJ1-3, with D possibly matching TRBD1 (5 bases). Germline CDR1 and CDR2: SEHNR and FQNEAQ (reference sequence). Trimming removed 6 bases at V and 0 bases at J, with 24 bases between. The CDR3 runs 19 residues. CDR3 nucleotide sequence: TGTGCCAGCAGTCCAAAGGGGCTAAGTATGGGTCACTCTGGAAACACCATATATTTT. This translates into CASSPKGLSMGHSGNTIYF.

CDR3 nucleotide sequence: TGCGCCAGCAGCCCGCCGGGACTAGCGGGGGAGGATACGCAGTATTTT. It is translated as CASSPPGLAGEDTQYF. V gene TRBV5-1 combines with J gene TRBJ2-3; 14 bases are shared with TRBD2. Germline V lookup: CDR1 SGHRS, CDR2 YFSETQ. The trim removed 4 bases at V and 6 bases at J, leaving 7 bases unmatched. This CDR3 comprises 16 residues.

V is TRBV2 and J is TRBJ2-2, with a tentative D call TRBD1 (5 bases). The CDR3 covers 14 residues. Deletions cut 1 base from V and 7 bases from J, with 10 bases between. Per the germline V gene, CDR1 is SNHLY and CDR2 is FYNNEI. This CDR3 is CASSEVGRIGELFF. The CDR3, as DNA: TGTGCCAGCAGTGAAGTGGGGCGTATCGGGGAGCTGTTTTTT.

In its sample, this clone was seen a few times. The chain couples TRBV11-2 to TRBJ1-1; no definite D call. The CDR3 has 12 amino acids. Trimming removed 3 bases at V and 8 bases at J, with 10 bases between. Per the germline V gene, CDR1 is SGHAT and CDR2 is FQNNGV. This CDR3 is CASSFWWAEAFF. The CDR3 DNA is TGTGCCAGCAGCTTTTGGTGGGCCGAAGCTTTCTTT.

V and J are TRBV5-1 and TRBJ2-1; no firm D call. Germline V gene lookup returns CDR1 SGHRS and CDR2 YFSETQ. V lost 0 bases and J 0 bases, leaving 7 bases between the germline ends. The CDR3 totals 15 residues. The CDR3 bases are TGCGCCAGCAGCTTGGCTGCGGACTCCTACAATGAGCAGTTCTTC. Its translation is CASSLAADSYNEQFF.

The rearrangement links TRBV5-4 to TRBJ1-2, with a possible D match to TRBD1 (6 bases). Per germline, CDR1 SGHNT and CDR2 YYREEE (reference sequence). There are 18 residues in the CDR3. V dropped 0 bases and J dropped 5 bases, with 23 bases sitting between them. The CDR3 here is CASSLAPGQFSRRYGYTF. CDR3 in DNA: TGTGCCAGCAGCTTGGCCCCCGGACAGTTTTCACGCCGATATGGCTACACCTTC.

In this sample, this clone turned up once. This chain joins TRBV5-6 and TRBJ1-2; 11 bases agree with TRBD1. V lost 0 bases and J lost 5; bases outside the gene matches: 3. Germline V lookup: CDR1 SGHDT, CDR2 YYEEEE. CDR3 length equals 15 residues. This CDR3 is CASSLGTGGAYGYTF. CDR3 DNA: TGTGCCAGCAGCTTGGGGACAGGGGGCGCGTATGGCTACACCTTC. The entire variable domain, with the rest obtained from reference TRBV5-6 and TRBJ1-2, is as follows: DAGVTQSPTHLIKTRGQQVTLRCSPKSGHDTVSWYQQALGQGPQFIFQYYEEEERQRGNFPDRFSGHQFPNYSSELNVNALLLGDSALYLCASSLGTGGAYGYTFGSGTRLTVV.

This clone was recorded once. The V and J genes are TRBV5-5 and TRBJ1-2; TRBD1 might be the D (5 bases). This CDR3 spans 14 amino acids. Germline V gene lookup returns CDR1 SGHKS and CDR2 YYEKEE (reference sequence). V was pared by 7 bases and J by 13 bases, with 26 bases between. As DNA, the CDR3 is TGTGCCAGCGCCACCTCCGGGGGGGATCGGGGTGCCACCTTC. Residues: CASATSGGDRGATF.

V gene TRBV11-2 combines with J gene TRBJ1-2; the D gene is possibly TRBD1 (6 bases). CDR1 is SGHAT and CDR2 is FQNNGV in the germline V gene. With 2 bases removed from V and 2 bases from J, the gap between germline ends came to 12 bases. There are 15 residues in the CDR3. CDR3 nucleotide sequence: TGTGCCAGCAGCTTAACCCCTACAGGGAACTATGGCTACACCTTC. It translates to CASSLTPTGNYGYTF.

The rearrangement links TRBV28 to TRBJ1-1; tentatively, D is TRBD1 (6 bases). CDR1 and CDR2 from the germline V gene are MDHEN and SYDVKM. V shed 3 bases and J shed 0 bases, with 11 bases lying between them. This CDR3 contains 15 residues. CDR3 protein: CASSLPGHMNTEAFF. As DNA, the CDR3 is TGTGCCAGCAGTTTGCCGGGACACATGAACACTGAAGCTTTCTTT.

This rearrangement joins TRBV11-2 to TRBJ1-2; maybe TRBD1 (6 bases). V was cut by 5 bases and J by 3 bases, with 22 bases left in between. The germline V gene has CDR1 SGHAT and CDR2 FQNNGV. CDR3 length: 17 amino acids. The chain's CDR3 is CASSMQVGQGLYYGYTF. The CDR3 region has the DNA TGTGCCAGCAGCATGCAAGTAGGCCAGGGGTTGTACTATGGCTACACCTTC.

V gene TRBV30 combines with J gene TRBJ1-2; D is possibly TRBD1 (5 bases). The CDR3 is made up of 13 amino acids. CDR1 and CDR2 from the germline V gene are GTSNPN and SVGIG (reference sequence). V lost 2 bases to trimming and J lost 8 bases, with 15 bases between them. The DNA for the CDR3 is TGTGCCTGGAGTCAAGGGGCCCTCTTGGGCTACACCTTC. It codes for CAWSQGALLGYTF.

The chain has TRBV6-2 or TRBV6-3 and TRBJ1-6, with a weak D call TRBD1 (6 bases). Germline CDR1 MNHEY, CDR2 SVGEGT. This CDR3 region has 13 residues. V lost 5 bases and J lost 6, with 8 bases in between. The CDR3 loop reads CASSDRINSPLHF. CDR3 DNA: TGTGCCAGCAGTGACAGGATTAATTCACCCCTCCACTTT.

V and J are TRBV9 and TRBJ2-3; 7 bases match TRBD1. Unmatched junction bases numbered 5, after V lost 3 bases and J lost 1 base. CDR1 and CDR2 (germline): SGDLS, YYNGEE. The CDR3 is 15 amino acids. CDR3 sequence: CASSAEGAGTDTQYF. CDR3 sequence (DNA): TGTGCCAGCAGCGCCGAGGGGGCGGGCACAGATACGCAGTATTTT.